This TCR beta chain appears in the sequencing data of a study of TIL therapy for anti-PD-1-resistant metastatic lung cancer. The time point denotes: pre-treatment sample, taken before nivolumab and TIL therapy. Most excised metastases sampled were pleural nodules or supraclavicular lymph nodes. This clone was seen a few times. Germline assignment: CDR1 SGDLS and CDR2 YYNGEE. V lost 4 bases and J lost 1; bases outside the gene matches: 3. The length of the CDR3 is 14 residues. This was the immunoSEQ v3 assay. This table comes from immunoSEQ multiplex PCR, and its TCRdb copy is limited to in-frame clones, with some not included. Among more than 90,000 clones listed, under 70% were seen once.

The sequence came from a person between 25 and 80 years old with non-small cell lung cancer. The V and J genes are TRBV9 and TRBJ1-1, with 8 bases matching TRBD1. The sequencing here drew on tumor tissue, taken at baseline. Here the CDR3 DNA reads TGTGCCAGCAGCCAGGGGGCAGGGAACACTGAAGCTTTCTTT. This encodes CASSQGAGNTEAFF. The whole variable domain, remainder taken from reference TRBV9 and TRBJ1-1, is DSGVTQTPKHLITATGQRVTLRCSPRSGDLSVYWYQQSLDQGLQFLIQYYNGEERAKGNILERFSAQQFPDLHSELNLSSLELGDSALYFCASSQGAGNTEAFFGQGTRLTVV.